Below, one T cell receptor beta chain is given with its context. The antigen remains unidentified. The PCR made use of 60 Vbeta and 13 Jbeta primers. Clones were read by immunoSEQ multiplex PCR, and TCRdb kept only the in-frame ones, dropping some. This table has 150,000 to 200,000 clones, approximately 72% appearing once. This record comes from a study of cytomegalovirus exposure and HLA in healthy donors. Findings of the study overall: V- and J-gene trimming of TCR beta was linked (in a later analysis) to a missense DCLRE1C variant. In a later analysis, across HLA loci, associated TCR counts were highest for DRB1, lowest for HLA-C. As a later analysis showed, several of the most significant clusters appeared to be linked to common viral pathogens. Through in vitro validation, a few CMV-associated chains were shown to be specific for CMV antigens.

Material for sequencing was PBMCs. The origin of this receptor is a human donor in good health.

The CDR3 protein is CAWSVGGYGYTF. The CDR3 coding sequence is TGTGCCTGGAGTGTAGGGGGCTATGGCTACACCTTC. This chain links TRBV30 with TRBJ1-2; D possibly corresponds to TRBD1 (6 bases). The CDR3 spans 12 residues. CDR1 GTSNPN and CDR2 SVGIG come from the germline V gene (reference sequence). Trimming took off 0 bases at V and 4 bases at J, with 6 bases between the two ends. The whole variable domain, filled in from reference TRBV30 and TRBJ1-2, reads SQTIHQWPATLVQPVGSPLSLECTVEGTSNPNLYWYRQAAGRGLQLLFYSVGIGQISSEVPQNLSASRPQDRQFILSSKKLLLSDSGFYLCAWSVGGYGYTFGSGTRLTVV.